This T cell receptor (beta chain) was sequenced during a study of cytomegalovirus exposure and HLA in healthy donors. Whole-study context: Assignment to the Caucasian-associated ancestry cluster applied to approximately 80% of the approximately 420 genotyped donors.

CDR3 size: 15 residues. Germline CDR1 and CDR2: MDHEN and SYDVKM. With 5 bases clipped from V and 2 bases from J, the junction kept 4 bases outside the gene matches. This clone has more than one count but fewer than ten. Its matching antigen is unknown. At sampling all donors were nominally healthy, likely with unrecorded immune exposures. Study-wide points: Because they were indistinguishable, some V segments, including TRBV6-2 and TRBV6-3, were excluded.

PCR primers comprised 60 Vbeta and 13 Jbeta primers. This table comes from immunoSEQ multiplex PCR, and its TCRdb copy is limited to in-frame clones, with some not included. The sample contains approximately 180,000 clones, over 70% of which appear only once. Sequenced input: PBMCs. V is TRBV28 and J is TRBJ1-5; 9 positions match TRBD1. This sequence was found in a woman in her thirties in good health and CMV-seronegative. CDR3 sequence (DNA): TGTGCCAGCAGTCCACAGGGGGCAGGCAATCAGCCCCAGCATTTT. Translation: CASSPQGAGNQPQHF.